This TCR beta chain originates from a study of monozygotic twins with inflammatory bowel disease. Study-level points and caveats: The data offered no way to tell different T cell subtypes apart.

Remarks on this clonotype: Its antigen is unidentified.

The CDR3 length is 14 residues. Germline V gives CDR1 MDHEN, CDR2 SYDVKM. Reprocessing the 5' RACE reads, TCRdb reports a single entry for every CDR3 protein and omits DNA. The sample has about 160,000 distinct CDR3 sequences. The chain carries TRBV28 and TRBJ2-5; TCRdb outputs TRBD2, but without DNA this stays unchecked. The sequenced material came from blood. This TCR came from a human donor with ulcerative colitis or Crohn's disease, or a healthy co-twin of an affected twin (not recorded which). CDR3 residues: CASRPPRFRVAQYF.